The clone carrying this T cell receptor (beta chain) was found many times. As yet, its antigen is unknown. This sample is part of a study of CD8 T cells in ankylosing spondylitis. A single record per CDR3 protein comes from TCRdb applying MiXCR to the 5' RACE reads. Among 150,000 to 200,000 distinct CDR3 sequences, 10% to 15% were seen once, and the ten largest hold about 11%. Findings and caveats of the study: Matched ankylosing spondylitis synovial fluid reportedly showed significant enrichment of disease-linked clones. Roughly eight highly homologous variants formed a TCR beta motif that appeared characteristic of ankylosing spondylitis blood. Reactive arthritis synovial fluid and blood were previously reported to contain some motif variants. Disease-linked clones, CD8+, were relatively rare in peripheral blood.

The CDR3 runs 15 residues. V gave up 5 bases and J gave up 8 bases, with 19 bases separating them. Per the germline V gene, CDR1 is SGHTA and CDR2 is FQGTGA. The gene calls are TRBV7-3 and TRBJ2-1, with D perhaps assigned TRBD1 or TRBD2 (7 bases each). The receptor was derived from a female donor with ankylosing spondylitis or in good health (not recorded which). Material: blood, either unsorted or a sorted T cell fraction (not recorded which). CDR3 region: CASSLQGGIFDEQFF. DNA of the CDR3: TGTGCCAGCAGCCTTCAGGGGGGGATTTTCGATGAGCAGTTCTTC. The whole variable domain, filled in from reference TRBV7-3 and TRBJ2-1, reads GAGVSQTPSNKVTEKGKYVELRCDPISGHTALYWYRQSLGQGPEFLIYFQGTGAADDSGLPNDRFFAVRPEGSVSTLKIQRTERGDSAVYLCASSLQGGIFDEQFFGPGTRLTVL.